The rows below give T cell receptor beta chains drawn from one sample of a study of shared clonotypes between healthy human individuals. Generated by immunoSEQ multiplex PCR, the TCRdb table keeps only in-frame clones and is missing some. The sample holds 2 million to 2.5 million clones, roughly 93% seen once. What was sequenced was naive CD4+ T cells from PBMCs. The receptors stem from a man younger than 35 in good health. Some clones in this sample may be carry-over from other donors' samples. Each CDR3 is given with its conserved first and last residue. A D gene is named only where the DNA matches it firmly. Size tells how often a clone was seen (once, few, many) or the class of an expanded clone, and some rows leave it out.

clone_size: -; v_call: TRBV7-2; d_call: TRBD1; j_call: TRBJ2-7; cdr3_nt: TGTGCCAGCAGCTTAACGAGGACAGGGGGCTGGGAGCAGTACTTC; cdr3_aa: CASSLTRTGGWEQYF
clone_size: -; v_call: TRBV6-6; d_call: -; j_call: TRBJ2-1; cdr3_nt: TGTGCCAGCAGTTCCGGTGGGGGAGTAGACAATGAGCAGTTCTTC; cdr3_aa: CASSSGGGVDNEQFF
clone_size: -; v_call: TRBV4-2; d_call: TRBD2; j_call: TRBJ2-3; cdr3_nt: TGTGCCACGCGGGGAGCGGGAGGGCGGGATACGCAGTATTTT; cdr3_aa: CATRGAGGRDTQYF
clone_size: -; v_call: TRBV6-1; d_call: -; j_call: TRBJ1-1; cdr3_nt: TGTGCCAGCACCCTCTCCCCGGTGAACACTGAAGCTTTCTTT; cdr3_aa: CASTLSPVNTEAFF
clone_size: -; v_call: TRBV27; d_call: -; j_call: TRBJ2-5; cdr3_nt: TGTGCCAGCAGTTTCGCGGGGCAAGAGACCCAGTACTTC; cdr3_aa: CASSFAGQETQYF
clone_size: -; v_call: TRBV5-1; d_call: -; j_call: TRBJ1-5; cdr3_nt: TGCGCCAGCAGCTTGACCGCAGGAGGGGGGAGCAATCAGCCCCAGCATTTT; cdr3_aa: CASSLTAGGGSNQPQHF
clone_size: -; v_call: TRBV29-1; d_call: TRBD1; j_call: TRBJ1-6; cdr3_nt: TGCAGCGTTGTCCGAGACAGGGACAATTCACCCCTCCACTTT; cdr3_aa: CSVVRDRDNSPLHF
clone_size: -; v_call: TRBV5-6; d_call: -; j_call: TRBJ1-1; cdr3_nt: TGTGCCAGCAGCTTAGAGACCGGGACGCCGGAAGCTTTCTTT; cdr3_aa: CASSLETGTPEAFF
clone_size: -; v_call: TRBV4-2; d_call: -; j_call: TRBJ2-7; cdr3_nt: TGTGCCAGCAGCGGAGGCTACGAGCAGTACTTC; cdr3_aa: CASSGGYEQYF
clone_size: -; v_call: TRBV28; d_call: -; j_call: TRBJ2-7; cdr3_nt: TGTGCCAGCAGTTCCCCCCTCGACAGGCGGGCCTACGAGCAGTACTTC; cdr3_aa: CASSSPLDRRAYEQYF
clone_size: -; v_call: TRBV25-1; d_call: TRBD1; j_call: TRBJ2-7; cdr3_nt: TGTGCCAGCAGTGAATCCCGCTGGGGACAGGGTCTTACCTACGAGCAGTACTTC; cdr3_aa: CASSESRWGQGLTYEQYF
clone_size: -; v_call: TRBV29-1; d_call: TRBD2; j_call: TRBJ2-1; cdr3_nt: TGCAGCGCCCTCGTGGGACTAGCGGGAGTTGAGCAGTTCTTC; cdr3_aa: CSALVGLAGVEQFF
clone_size: -; v_call: TRBV7-7; d_call: -; j_call: TRBJ2-1; cdr3_nt: TGTGCCAGCAGCCGCTCACCAGGGGAGAGTCGGCACAATGAGCAGTTCTTC; cdr3_aa: CASSRSPGESRHNEQFF
clone_size: -; v_call: TRBV9; d_call: -; j_call: TRBJ1-4; cdr3_nt: TGTGCCAGCAGCGTAGCAGGGGAGGGAGAAAAACTGTTTTTT; cdr3_aa: CASSVAGEGEKLFF
clone_size: -; v_call: TRBV7-8; d_call: TRBD1; j_call: TRBJ2-3; cdr3_nt: TGTGCCAGCAGTTACCGGGACAGGGGGCTGGTAGATACGCAGTATTTT; cdr3_aa: CASSYRDRGLVDTQYF
clone_size: -; v_call: TRBV18; d_call: TRBD1; j_call: TRBJ2-7; cdr3_nt: TGTGCCAGCTCACCACCGCCGGGACAGGGTGGGCAGTACTTC; cdr3_aa: CASSPPPGQGGQYF
clone_size: -; v_call: TRBV19; d_call: TRBD1; j_call: TRBJ2-3; cdr3_nt: TGTGCCAGTAGACAGGGGGCGCTTGGGGATACGCAGTATTTT; cdr3_aa: CASRQGALGDTQYF
clone_size: -; v_call: TRBV9; d_call: TRBD1; j_call: TRBJ2-1; cdr3_nt: TGTGCCAGCAGCCGACAATCACAGGGGTTCGATGAGCAGTTCTTC; cdr3_aa: CASSRQSQGFDEQFF
clone_size: -; v_call: TRBV7-8; d_call: -; j_call: TRBJ2-7; cdr3_nt: TGTGCCAGCAGCTTAGGTGGGTCTAGGTACTACGAGCAGTACTTC; cdr3_aa: CASSLGGSRYYEQYF
clone_size: -; v_call: TRBV11-3; d_call: -; j_call: TRBJ1-1; cdr3_nt: TGTGCCAGCAGTCACAGAGCTAGCACTGAAGCTTTCTTT; cdr3_aa: CASSHRASTEAFF
clone_size: -; v_call: TRBV19; d_call: TRBD1; j_call: TRBJ2-7; cdr3_nt: TGTGCCAGTAGTGGGGGCAGGGGGAGCTCCTACGAGCAGTACTTC; cdr3_aa: CASSGGRGSSYEQYF
clone_size: few; v_call: TRBV27; d_call: TRBD2; j_call: TRBJ2-1; cdr3_nt: TGTGCCAGCAGTCCGAGCGGGAGGGCCTACAATGAGCAGTTCTTC; cdr3_aa: CASSPSGRAYNEQFF
clone_size: -; v_call: TRBV29-1; d_call: -; j_call: TRBJ1-3; cdr3_nt: TGCAGCGTCCTAGCGAACGGAAACACCATATATTTT; cdr3_aa: CSVLANGNTIYF
clone_size: -; v_call: TRBV9; d_call: -; j_call: TRBJ2-5; cdr3_nt: TGTGCCAGCAGCGTGAGTACGGAGAGACAAGAGACCCAGTACTTC; cdr3_aa: CASSVSTERQETQYF